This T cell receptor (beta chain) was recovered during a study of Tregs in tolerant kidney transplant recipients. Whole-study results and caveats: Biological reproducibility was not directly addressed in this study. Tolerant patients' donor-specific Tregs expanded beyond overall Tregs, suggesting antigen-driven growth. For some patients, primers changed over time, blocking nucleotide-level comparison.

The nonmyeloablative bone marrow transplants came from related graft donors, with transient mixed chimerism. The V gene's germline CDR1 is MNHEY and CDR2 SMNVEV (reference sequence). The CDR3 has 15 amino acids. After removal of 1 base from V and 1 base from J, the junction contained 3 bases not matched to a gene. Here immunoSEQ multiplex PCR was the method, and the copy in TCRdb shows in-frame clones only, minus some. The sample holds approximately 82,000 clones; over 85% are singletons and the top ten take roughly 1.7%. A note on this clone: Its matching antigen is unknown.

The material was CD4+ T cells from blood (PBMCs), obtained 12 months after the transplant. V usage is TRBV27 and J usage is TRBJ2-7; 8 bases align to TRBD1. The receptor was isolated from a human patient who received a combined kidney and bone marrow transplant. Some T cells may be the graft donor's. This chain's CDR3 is CASSLFHRGSYEQYF. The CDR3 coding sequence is TGTGCCAGCAGTTTATTCCACAGGGGGTCCTACGAGCAGTACTTC.